This T cell receptor (beta chain) appears in the sequencing data of a study of human T cells and chemical hapten exposure. Study-wide context: TCR yields per sample varied, mainly owing to small pooled library volume differences.

As to this clonotype: What it binds is not known.

Study-wide findings and caveats: Significantly more large CDR3 similarity clusters arose among expanded TCRs than among controls.

Germline V gives CDR1 LNHDA, CDR2 SQIVND (reference sequence). The junction had 8 bases not matched to a gene; V was cut back by 8 bases and J by 8 bases. CDR3 length: 13 residues. Individual cDNA molecules received unique molecular identifiers in the library. TCRdb reprocessed the RACE reads with MiXCR, giving one entry per CDR3 protein. Altogether around 130,000 distinct CDR3 sequences are present, around 11% being singletons, with the ten largest covering 2% to 2.5%. The time point is: patch test 3, about 24 weeks after DPC sensitization. Specified treatment: therapeutic diphenylcyclopropenone sensitization with weekly scalp DPC. The drawing of blood occurred before each patch test was applied.

Here the sequenced sample was whole blood, taken in connection with sensitization to the hapten diphenylcyclopropenone (DPC). The receptor was isolated from a woman in her fifties or sixties with alopecia areata. Some clones in this sample may be carry-over from other donors' samples. J is TRBJ1-1 and V is TRBV19; TRBD1 matches 10 bases. The CDR3 coding sequence is TGTGCCAGTGGGATCGACAGGGGGCACGAAGCTTTCTTT. Translation gives CASGIDRGHEAFF.